This T cell receptor (beta chain) originates from a study of CD8+ T cells in alopecia areata. Across the study: The protocol delivered tofacitinib for 6 to 18 months, then withdrew it for 6 months.

RNA was isolated and reverse transcribed to cDNA, the sequencing template. Generated by immunoSEQ multiplex PCR, the TCRdb table keeps only in-frame clones and is missing some. The data contain about 170,000 clones, roughly 60% of them singletons. The treatment here: oral pan-JAK inhibitor, 5-10 mg twice daily. With regard to this clone: Antigen unknown.

Trimming removed 8 bases from V and 7 bases from J, with 15 bases in between. CDR1 is MGHDK, CDR2 SYGVNS, per germline. The CDR3 is 12 residues long. Points from the study as a whole: It was lesional scalp, especially alopecia totalis/universalis, that showed higher clonality than normal scalp. While patients received tofacitinib, many expanded lesional clones remained present in scalp and blood. Sequenced scalp T cells also include alphabeta T cells resident in normal skin.

The sequencing used CD4+ T cells sorted from blood, collected at approximately week 56, from a patient treated with tofacitinib. The chain is built from TRBV25-1 and TRBJ2-7, with TRBD1 as a possible D gene (5 bases). The TCR was taken from a human donor with alopecia areata. The CDR3 DNA follows: TGTGCCAGCCGTGGGGCTAGTTGGGAGCAGTACTTC. Translation: CASRGASWEQYF.